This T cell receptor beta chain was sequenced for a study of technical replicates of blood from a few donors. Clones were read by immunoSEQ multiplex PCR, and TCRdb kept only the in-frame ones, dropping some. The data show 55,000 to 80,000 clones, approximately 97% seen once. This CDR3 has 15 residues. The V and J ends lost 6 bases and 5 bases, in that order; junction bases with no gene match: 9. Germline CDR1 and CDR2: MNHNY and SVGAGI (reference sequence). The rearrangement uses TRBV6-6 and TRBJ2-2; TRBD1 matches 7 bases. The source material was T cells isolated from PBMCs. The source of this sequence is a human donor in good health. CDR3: CASRFPGQPTGELFF. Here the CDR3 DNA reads TGTGCCAGCAGATTTCCGGGACAGCCAACCGGGGAGCTGTTTTTT.